This TCR beta chain came from a study of blood T cells in healthy people across ages. Findings of the study overall: Roughly linearly, TCR beta diversity per million T cells fell as age increased.

Germline loops: CDR1 MGHDK, CDR2 SYGVNS. CDR3 length equals 14 residues. Through a sample-barcoded 5' primer and a J-beta primer mix, a second PCR was run for roughly 7 to 11 cycles. Every sample returned 2.5 million or more CDR3-containing paired-end reads. Via MiXCR, TCRdb re-called the 5' RACE reads, giving one row per CDR3 protein. The data contain roughly 800,000 distinct CDR3 sequences, more than 45% of them singletons. With regard to this clonotype: The antigen remains unidentified.

The receptor comes from a young man in good health. The chain is built from TRBV25-1 and TRBJ2-4; D possibly corresponds to TRBD1 (5 bases). The end of the DNA is better explained by TRBJ2-7, so the J call may be wrong. Material for sequencing was blood. CDR3 sequence (DNA): TGTGCCAGTCGAACTGACAGCTACACCTACGAGCAGTACTTC. Protein product: CASRTDSYTYEQYF.